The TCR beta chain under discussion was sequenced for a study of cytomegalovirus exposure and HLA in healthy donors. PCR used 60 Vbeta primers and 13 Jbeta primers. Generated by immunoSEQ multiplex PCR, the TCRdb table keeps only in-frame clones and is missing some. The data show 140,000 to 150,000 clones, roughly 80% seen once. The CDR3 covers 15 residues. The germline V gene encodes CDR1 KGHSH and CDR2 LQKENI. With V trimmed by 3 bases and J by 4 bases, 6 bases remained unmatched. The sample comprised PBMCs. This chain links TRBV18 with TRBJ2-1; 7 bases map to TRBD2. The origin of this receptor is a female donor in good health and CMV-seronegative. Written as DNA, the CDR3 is TGTGCCAGCTCACCCGGGGCTAGCGGATACAATGAGCAGTTCTTC. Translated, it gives CASSPGASGYNEQFF. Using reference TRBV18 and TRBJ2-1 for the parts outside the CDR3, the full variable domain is NAGVMQNPRHLVRRRGQEARLRCSPMKGHSHVYWYRQLPEEGLKFMVYLQKENIIDESGMPKERFSAEFPKEGPSILRIQQVVRGDSAAYFCASSPGASGYNEQFFGPGTRLTVL.